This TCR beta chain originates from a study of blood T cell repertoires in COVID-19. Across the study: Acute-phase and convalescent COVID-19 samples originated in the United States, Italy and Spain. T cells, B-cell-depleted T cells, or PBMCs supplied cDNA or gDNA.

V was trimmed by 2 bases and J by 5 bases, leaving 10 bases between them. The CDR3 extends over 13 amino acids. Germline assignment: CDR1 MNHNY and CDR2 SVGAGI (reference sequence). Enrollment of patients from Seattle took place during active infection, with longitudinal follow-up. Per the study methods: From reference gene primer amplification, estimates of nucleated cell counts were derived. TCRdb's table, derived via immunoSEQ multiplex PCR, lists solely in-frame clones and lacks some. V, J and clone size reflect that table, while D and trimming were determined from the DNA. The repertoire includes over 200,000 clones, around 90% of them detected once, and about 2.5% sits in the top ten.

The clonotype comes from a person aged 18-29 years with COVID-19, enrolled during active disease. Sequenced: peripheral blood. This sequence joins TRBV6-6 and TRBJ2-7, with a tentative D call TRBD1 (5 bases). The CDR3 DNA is TGTGCCAGCAGTTACGGGGCAGAAAACGAGCAGTACTTC. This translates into CASSYGAENEQYF.